These 26 T cell receptor beta chains were sequenced from one sample in a study of immune cell composition in non-small cell lung cancer. The protocol was immunoSEQ multiplex PCR, while the TCRdb copy is restricted to in-frame clones and leaves out a portion. Here the sample spans fewer than 20,000 clones, 70% to 85% being singletons. Normal lung was taken at the farthest possible site, at least 3 cm from tumour. These same records also appear under a second study, on CD4 T cells in lung cancer.

The source material was non-adjacent lung tissue. The receptors were gathered from a human donor with non-small cell lung cancer.

This clone came up a few times. The chain carries TRBV18 and TRBJ1-2, with a tentative D call TRBD1 (5 bases). Between the trimmed V and J ends, which lost 2 bases and 9 bases, there was a span of 13 bases. The CDR3 loop spans 13 amino acids. Looked up from germline, CDR1 is KGHSH and CDR2 is LQKENI. CDR3 protein: CASSPGDGLSYTF. The CDR3 DNA reads TGTGCCAGCTCACCAGGGGACGGCTTGAGCTACACCTTC.

CDR3 residues: CASSPTSLDRAGQYF. The CDR3 DNA reads TGTGCCAGCAGCCCTACTTCCCTGGACAGGGCCGGGCAGTACTTC. The V gene is TRBV9, the J gene TRBJ2-7; TRBD1 matches at 8 bases. Per the germline V gene, CDR1 is SGDLS and CDR2 is YYNGEE. This CDR3 is built from 15 residues. Losses at the gene ends were 4 bases for V and 9 bases for J; bases not matched to a gene: 15.

This sequence joins TRBV7-2 and TRBJ2-3; TRBD2 aligns across 10 bases. Germline V gene sequence: CDR1 SGHTA, CDR2 FQGNSA. J lost 8 bases, V lost 5 bases, and 10 bases had no gene match. The CDR3 extends over 15 amino acids. CDR3 sequence reads: CASSETSGPEGTQYF. For the CDR3, the DNA is TGTGCCAGCAGCGAGACTAGCGGGCCCGAGGGTACGCAGTATTTT.

The rearrangement uses TRBV12-5 and TRBJ2-3, with 8 bases that match TRBD2. This CDR3 has 14 residues. Losses at the gene ends were 6 bases for V and 2 bases for J; bases not matched to a gene: 4. Germline loops: CDR1 LGHNT, CDR2 FRNRAP. CDR3: CASGRGGPTDTQYF. The DNA of the CDR3 is TGTGCTAGTGGGCGCGGGGGGCCCACAGATACGCAGTATTTT.

As for this clone: In the same sample, other DNA sequences code for this CDR3. The rearrangement links TRBV5-1 to TRBJ2-1; 11 bases are a match to TRBD2. There are 15 residues in the CDR3. V trimming: 1 base; J trimming: 6 bases; junction bases outside the gene matches: 3. Germline loops: CDR1 SGHRS, CDR2 YFSETQ. The CDR3 spells CASSLSSGGANEQFF. Written as DNA, the CDR3 is TGCGCCAGCAGCTTGAGTAGCGGGGGGGCCAATGAGCAGTTCTTC.

V usage is TRBV11-3 and J usage is TRBJ2-1; D unclear. Germline-derived CDR1 and CDR2 are SGHNT and YENEEA. V was pared by 0 bases and J by 3 bases, with 9 bases between. This CDR3 is 15 amino acids long. The CDR3 loop reads CASSLDGLNYNEQFF. In DNA form, the CDR3 reads TGTGCCAGCAGCTTAGACGGTTTAAACTACAATGAGCAGTTCTTC.

V is TRBV19 and J is TRBJ2-2, with TRBD1 matching 9 bases. CDR1 and CDR2 from the germline V gene are LNHDA and SQIVND (reference sequence). J gave up 2 bases and V 7 bases, and 8 bases lay outside the gene matches. There are 16 residues in the CDR3. CDR3 loop: CASTPRDRANTGELFF. CDR3 sequence (DNA): TGTGCCAGTACCCCCCGGGACAGGGCCAACACCGGGGAGCTGTTTTTT.

In its sample, this clone was seen once. The V and J genes are TRBV7-3 and TRBJ2-3; 7 bases are shared with TRBD2. Per germline, CDR1 SGHTA and CDR2 FQGTGA. Unmatched junction bases numbered 10, after V lost 5 bases and J lost 8 bases. The CDR3 totals 14 residues. The CDR3 here is CASSLSGDRVTQYF. CDR3 sequence (DNA): TGTGCCAGCAGCCTAAGCGGGGACCGTGTTACGCAGTATTTT. Full variable domain (remainder filled in from reference TRBV7-3 and TRBJ2-3): GAGVSQTPSNKVTEKGKYVELRCDPISGHTALYWYRQSLGQGPEFLIYFQGTGAADDSGLPNDRFFAVRPEGSVSTLKIQRTERGDSAVYLCASSLSGDRVTQYFGPGTRLTVL.

J is TRBJ2-1 and V is TRBV6-5; 7 bases map to TRBD1. The CDR3 spans 14 residues. Germline CDR1 and CDR2: MNHEY and SVGAGI. J gave up 8 bases and V 2 bases, and 6 bases lay outside the gene matches. The CDR3 bases are TGTGCCAGCAGTTACAGACAGGGAGTGTATGAGCAGTTCTTC. Translating gives CASSYRQGVYEQFF.

The chain employs TRBV9 and TRBJ2-3; 8 bases agree with TRBD1. Per germline, CDR1 SGDLS and CDR2 YYNGEE. The CDR3 spans 15 residues. J gave up 2 bases and V 3 bases, and 5 bases lay outside the gene matches. The CDR3 spells CASSAHRGSTDTQYF. CDR3 nucleotide sequence: TGTGCCAGCAGCGCCCACAGGGGGTCCACAGATACGCAGTATTTT.

The gene calls are TRBV27 and TRBJ1-4, with D perhaps matching TRBD1 (6 bases). Germline V lookup: CDR1 MNHEY, CDR2 SMNVEV (reference sequence). The CDR3 sequence is 15 residues long. Trimming took 3 bases from V and 1 from J, leaving 9 bases between them. The CDR3 nucleotides are TGTGCCAGCAGTTTTCTAGGGGGAACTAATGAAAAACTGTTTTTT. Translating it yields CASSFLGGTNEKLFF.

V and J are TRBV7-6 and TRBJ2-1, with 8 nucleotides matching TRBD1. This CDR3 has 17 amino acids. Per the germline V gene, CDR1 is SGHVS and CDR2 is FNYEAQ. V lost 5 bases and J lost 1; bases outside the gene matches: 10. The CDR3 DNA is TGTGCCAGCAGCCCGGCAGGGGGCATGTTATCCTACAATGAGCAGTTCTTC. Translating it yields CASSPAGGMLSYNEQFF.

This clone appeared a few times. The V and J genes are TRBV5-1 and TRBJ1-5, with TRBD1 as a possible D gene (5 bases). CDR3 length: 13 amino acids. Trimming stripped 0 bases from V and 8 bases from J, with 9 bases between. Germline CDR1 SGHRS, CDR2 YFSETQ. The CDR3 bases are TGCGCCAGCAGCTTGGCCCGGGGGGAGCCCCAGCATTTT. As protein: CASSLARGEPQHF.

The chain has TRBV5-8 and TRBJ2-3; D gene ambiguous. The CDR3 contains 13 residues. Deletions cut 0 bases from V and 1 base from J, with 3 bases between. CDR1 is SGHTS, CDR2 YDEGEE, per germline. DNA for the CDR3: TGTGCCAGCAGCTTGGCCGGCACAGATACGCAGTATTTT. Encoded protein: CASSLAGTDTQYF.

V and J are TRBV7-9 and TRBJ2-5, with D perhaps matching TRBD1 (5 bases). The germline V and J ends were trimmed by 6 bases and 5 bases, with 13 bases remaining between them. This CDR3 is built from 13 residues. CDR1 and CDR2 (germline): SEHNR, FQNEAQ (reference sequence). CDR3 coding DNA: TGTGCCAGCAGACCCCGACAGTCGGAGACCCAGTACTTC. This codes for CASRPRQSETQYF.

The chain has TRBV9 and TRBJ2-3, with D perhaps assigned TRBD1 or TRBD2 (5 bases each). The germline V and J ends were trimmed by 1 base and 2 bases, with 17 bases remaining between them. The CDR3 consists of 17 residues. Germline V gene sequence: CDR1 SGDLS, CDR2 YYNGEE. The chain's CDR3 is CASSVRGWGSYTDTQYF. CDR3 DNA sequence: TGTGCCAGCAGCGTAAGAGGTTGGGGGTCGTACACAGATACGCAGTATTTT.

Written as DNA, the CDR3 is TGTGCCAGTAACGTAGGCACAGATACGCAGTATTTT. It encodes CASNVGTDTQYF. This chain uses TRBV11-3 with TRBJ2-3; no firm D call. This CDR3 comprises 12 residues. CDR1 and CDR2 from the germline V gene are SGHNT and YENEEA. V was shortened by 9 bases and J by 1 base, with 8 bases between the two germline ends. Full variable domain (remainder filled in from reference TRBV11-3 and TRBJ2-3): EAGVVQSPRYKIIEKKQPVAFWCNPISGHNTLYWYLQNLGQGPELLIRYENEEAVDDSQLPKDRFSAERLKGVDSTLKIQPAELGDSAVYLCASNVGTDTQYFGPGTRLTVL.

CDR3 in DNA: TGTGCCAGCAGTGGGACGGGGTATGAGCAGTTCTTC. Protein sequence: CASSGTGYEQFF. This rearrangement joins TRBV2 to TRBJ2-1; possible D gene TRBD2, 5 bases. This CDR3 is 12 amino acids long. The ends were cut back, 4 bases at V and 8 bases at J, with 9 bases in the middle. Per germline, CDR1 SNHLY and CDR2 FYNNEI. The full variable domain, rest sourced from reference TRBV2 and TRBJ2-1, is EPEVTQTPSHQVTQMGQEVILRCVPISNHLYFYWYRQILGQKVEFLVSFYNNEISEKSEIFDDQFSVERPDGSNFTLKIRSTKLEDSAMYFCASSGTGYEQFFGPGTRLTVL.

The chain carries TRBV6-5 and TRBJ1-5; possible D gene TRBD1, 5 bases. CDR3 length: 13 residues. The germline V gene has CDR1 MNHEY and CDR2 SVGAGI. The ends were cut back, 7 bases at V and 6 bases at J, with 13 bases in the middle. Written as DNA, the CDR3 is TGTGCCAGCACCACGGGGGGGGGTCAGCCCCAGCATTTT. Its translation: CASTTGGGQPQHF.

The table lists this clone with a count of one. The chain combines TRBV4-1 with TRBJ2-1; D is perhaps TRBD2 (6 bases). Germline V gene lookup returns CDR1 MGHRA and CDR2 YSYEKL. Trimming removed 3 bases at V and 7 bases at J, with 16 bases between. The CDR3 is made up of 15 amino acids. CDR3 nucleotide sequence: TGCGCCAGCAGCCACCGGGGGTACTGGGCGAATGAGCAGTTCTTC. Protein sequence: CASSHRGYWANEQFF.

The rearrangement joins TRBV2 to TRBJ2-7; D tentatively fits TRBD1 or TRBD2 (5 bases each). The CDR3 contains 16 residues. V shed 6 bases and J shed 1 base, with 19 bases lying between them. Germline V gene sequence: CDR1 SNHLY, CDR2 FYNNEI. The DNA of the CDR3 is TGTGCCAGCAGCTGGACTGGGACGCAAGGATCCTACGAGCAGTACTTC. Amino acid sequence: CASSWTGTQGSYEQYF. The variable domain in full, with the rest retrieved from reference TRBV2 and TRBJ2-7, is EPEVTQTPSHQVTQMGQEVILRCVPISNHLYFYWYRQILGQKVEFLVSFYNNEISEKSEIFDDQFSVERPDGSNFTLKIRSTKLEDSAMYFCASSWTGTQGSYEQYFGPGTRLTVT.

This chain's CDR3 is CASSQVPVATGVDTGELFF. CDR3 coding DNA: TGTGCCAGCAGCCAAGTTCCCGTCGCCACAGGGGTGGACACCGGGGAGCTGTTTTTT. The chain carries TRBV14 and TRBJ2-2; 7 nucleotides match TRBD1. Germline V gives CDR1 SGHDN, CDR2 FVKESK. Trimming removed 1 base from V and 3 bases from J; junction bases left unmatched: 14. This CDR3 has 19 amino acids.

The V gene is TRBV29-1, the J gene TRBJ1-5; D not resolved. Per the germline V gene, CDR1 is SQVTM and CDR2 is ANQGSEA. The CDR3 has 13 amino acids. V lost 7 bases and J 3 bases, leaving 13 bases between the germline ends. The CDR3 sequence is CSATAQPNQPQHF. The CDR3 DNA sequence: TGCAGCGCTACAGCACAACCCAATCAGCCCCAGCATTTT.

This clone was picked up one time. The rearrangement uses TRBV7-2 and TRBJ1-5, with D perhaps matching TRBD1 (5 bases). The CDR3 covers 16 residues. Germline lookup yields CDR1 SGHTA and CDR2 FQGNSA. Trimming left V 5 bases short and J 0 bases short, with 14 bases between. The CDR3 nucleotides are TGTGCCAGCAGCCCCGACAGAGCTTATAGCAATCAGCCCCAGCATTTT. This translates into CASSPDRAYSNQPQHF.

The V call is TRBV5-8, the J call TRBJ1-5, with 8 bases matching TRBD1. Per germline, CDR1 SGHTS and CDR2 YDEGEE. The CDR3 extends over 14 amino acids. Trimming cost V 4 bases and J 4 bases; bases outside gene matches: 4. The CDR3 reads CASSARTGNQPQHF. The CDR3 DNA is TGTGCCAGCAGCGCAAGGACAGGGAATCAGCCCCAGCATTTT.

V and J are TRBV4-3 and TRBJ1-3, with a possible D match to TRBD1 (6 bases). The CDR3 totals 15 residues. Trimming took 5 bases from V and 4 from J, leaving 15 bases between them. Germline V gives CDR1 LGHNA, CDR2 YSLEER. This CDR3 is CASSVRTGTGNTIYF. In DNA, the CDR3 is TGCGCCAGCAGCGTTCGAACAGGGACAGGAAACACCATATATTTT.